The 5 T cell receptor beta chains reported below all come from one sample, sequenced in a study of sequential checkpoint blockade in melanoma (dated by TCRdb to 2018 to 2020). Interpreted using the paper, the treatment or condition label stands for: randomized to nivolumab then ipilimumab (arm A) or the reverse (arm B). Preparation of the library involved the immunoSEQ multiplex PCR assay. TCRdb provides this immuneACCESS table in a form limited to in-frame rearrangements. Some clones are lacking; in checked studies, under half of them reflect an unresolved V gene, and why the rest are absent is not known. Across this sample there are about 18,000 clones, with around 70% seen only once. Around 4.8% of the sample comes from the top ten. The material was tumor tissue (inferred from file names), obtained from a patient given nivolumab and ipilimumab in sequence. The origin of the receptors is a human donor with melanoma.

The CDR3 sequence is CASSYTEGTEAFF. CDR3 sequence (DNA): TGTGCCAGCAGTTACACGGAGGGCACTGAAGCTTTCTTT. The chain carries TRBV6-8 and TRBJ1-1; no definite D call. Per germline, CDR1 MNHGY and CDR2 SAAAGT. V was clipped by 2 bases and J by 4 bases, with 8 bases between them. The CDR3 has 13 amino acids.

This clone was found a few times. Germline and junction disagree at one end, which may indicate a read error. J is TRBJ2-3 and V is TRBV11-3, with D perhaps matching TRBD1 (5 bases). Germline V gene data show CDR1 as SGHNT and CDR2 as YENEEA. This CDR3 is 14 amino acids long. The CDR3 loop is CASSLQGSTDTQYF. The DNA of the CDR3 is TGTGCTAGCAGCTTGCAGGGATCTACAGATACGCAGTATTTT. Filled out from reference TRBV11-3 and TRBJ2-3, the complete variable domain reads EAGVVQSPRYKIIEKKQPVAFWCNPISGHNTLYWYLQNLGQGPELLIRYENEEAVDDSQLPKDRFSAERLKGVDSTLKIQPAELGDSAVYLCASSLQGSTDTQYFGPGTRLTVL.

This clone has a handful of counts. The chain combines TRBV10-3 with TRBJ1-5; D remains ambiguous. This CDR3 is 16 amino acids long. Trimming took 2 bases from V and 0 from J, leaving 11 bases between them. Per germline, CDR1 ENHRY and CDR2 SYGVKD. The CDR3 sequence is CAISEGQPNSNQPQHF. CDR3 sequence (DNA): TGTGCCATCAGTGAGGGGCAGCCAAATAGCAATCAGCCCCAGCATTTT.

CDR3 nucleotide sequence: TGCGCCAGCCATTCTAGCGGGTCCACCTACGAGCAGTACTTC. Translating it yields CASHSSGSTYEQYF. The chain has TRBV10-2 and TRBJ2-7; 8 bases match TRBD2. Germline CDR1 reads WSHSY; CDR2 reads SAAADI. The CDR3 covers 14 residues. Trimming cost V 8 bases and J 2 bases; bases outside gene matches: 8.

By sample fraction, this clone is medium-sized (0.01 to 0.1%). This chain connects TRBV10-3 to TRBJ2-6; D unclear. Germline values: CDR1 ENHRY, CDR2 SYGVKD. Trimming removed 2 bases from V and 0 bases from J, with 5 bases in between. This CDR3 has 15 amino acids. This chain's CDR3 is CAISERTSGANVLTF. In DNA form, the CDR3 reads TGTGCCATCAGTGAGAGGACCTCTGGGGCCAACGTCCTGACTTTC.